The present TCR beta chain was sequenced within a study of cytomegalovirus exposure and HLA in healthy donors. These donors, healthy bone marrow donors, were studied. The PCR was carried out with 60 Vbeta primers and 13 Jbeta primers. Sequencing was performed with immunoSEQ multiplex PCR; in TCRdb, only in-frame clones are kept and a portion is missing. The sample holds about 78,000 clones; approximately 88% are singletons and the top ten take roughly 2.6%. Whole-study results and caveats: There were under 200 TCR beta chains listed as cytomegalovirus-associated. CMV serostatus was the sole immune exposure data available. Links to common viral pathogens appeared, in a later analysis, for several of the most significant clusters.

Germline CDR1 reads MDHEN; CDR2 reads SYDVKM. Between the trimmed V and J ends, which lost 6 bases and 8 bases, there was a span of 13 bases. The CDR3 runs to 13 residues. Concerning this clone: What it binds is not known.

The sequence was collected from a woman between 45 and 60 years old in good health and CMV-seronegative. Sequenced: PBMCs. The chain couples TRBV28 to TRBJ1-4, with D uncertain. The CDR3 loop reads CASSPGVFEKLFF. CDR3 DNA sequence: TGTGCCAGCAGCCCCGGGGTTTTCGAAAAACTGTTTTTT. The complete variable domain, with remaining parts taken from reference TRBV28 and TRBJ1-4, reads DVKVTQSSRYLVKRTGEKVFLECVQDMDHENMFWYRQDPGLGLRLIYFSYDVKMKEKGDIPEGYSVSREKKERFSLILESASTNQTSMYLCASSPGVFEKLFFGSGTQLSVL.